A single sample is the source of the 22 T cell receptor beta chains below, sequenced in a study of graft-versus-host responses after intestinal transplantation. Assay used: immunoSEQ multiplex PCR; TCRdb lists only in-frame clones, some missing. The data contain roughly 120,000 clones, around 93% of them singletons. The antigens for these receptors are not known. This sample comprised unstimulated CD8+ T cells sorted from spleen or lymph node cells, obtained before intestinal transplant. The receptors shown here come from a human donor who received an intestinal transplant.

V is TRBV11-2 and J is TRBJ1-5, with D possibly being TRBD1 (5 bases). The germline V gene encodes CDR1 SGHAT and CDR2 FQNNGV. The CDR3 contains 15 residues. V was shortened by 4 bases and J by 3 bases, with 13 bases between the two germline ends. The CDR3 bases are TGTGCCAGCAGCTGGGGGAGGGGACCCAATCAGCCCCAGCATTTT. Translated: CASSWGRGPNQPQHF.

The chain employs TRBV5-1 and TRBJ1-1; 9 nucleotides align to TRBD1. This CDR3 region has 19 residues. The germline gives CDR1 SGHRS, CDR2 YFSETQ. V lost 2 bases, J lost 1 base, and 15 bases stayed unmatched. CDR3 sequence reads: CASSFDRGSAGLTNTEAFF. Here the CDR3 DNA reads TGCGCCAGCAGCTTCGACAGGGGGAGCGCAGGATTGACGAACACTGAAGCTTTCTTT. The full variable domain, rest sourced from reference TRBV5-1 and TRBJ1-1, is KAGVTQTPRYLIKTRGQQVTLSCSPISGHRSVSWYQQTPGQGLQFLFEYFSETQRNKGNFPGRFSGRQFSNSRSEMNVSTLELGDSALYLCASSFDRGSAGLTNTEAFFGQGTRLTVV.

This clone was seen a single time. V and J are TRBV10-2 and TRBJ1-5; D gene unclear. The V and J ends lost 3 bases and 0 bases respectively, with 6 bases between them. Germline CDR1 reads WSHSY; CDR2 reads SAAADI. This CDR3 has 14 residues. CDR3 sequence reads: CASSEASSNQPQHF. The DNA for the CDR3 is TGCGCCAGCAGTGAAGCCTCTAGCAATCAGCCCCAGCATTTT.

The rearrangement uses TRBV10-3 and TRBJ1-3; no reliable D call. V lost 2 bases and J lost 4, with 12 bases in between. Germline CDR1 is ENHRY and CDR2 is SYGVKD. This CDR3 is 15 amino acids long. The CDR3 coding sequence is TGTGCCATCAGTGAGGCTCTAACGGGAGGAAACACCATATATTTT. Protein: CAISEALTGGNTIYF.

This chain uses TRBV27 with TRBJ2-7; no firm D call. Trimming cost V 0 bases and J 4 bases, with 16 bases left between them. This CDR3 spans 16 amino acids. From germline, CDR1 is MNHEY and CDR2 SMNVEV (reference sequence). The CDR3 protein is CASSLSPGSLRYEQYF. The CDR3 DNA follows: TGTGCCAGCAGTTTATCTCCCGGTTCCCTGAGGTACGAGCAGTACTTC.

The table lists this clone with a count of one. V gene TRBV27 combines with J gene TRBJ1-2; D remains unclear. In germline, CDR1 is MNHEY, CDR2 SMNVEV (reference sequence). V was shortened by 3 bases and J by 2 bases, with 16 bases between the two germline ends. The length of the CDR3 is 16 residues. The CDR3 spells CASSFSGSPRNYGYTF. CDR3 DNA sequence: TGTGCCAGCAGTTTTTCAGGCAGCCCTCGGAACTATGGCTACACCTTC.

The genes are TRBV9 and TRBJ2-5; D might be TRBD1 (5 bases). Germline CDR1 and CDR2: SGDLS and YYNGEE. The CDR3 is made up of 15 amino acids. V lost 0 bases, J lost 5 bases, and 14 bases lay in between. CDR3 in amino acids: CASSVEAGLGETQYF. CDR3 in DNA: TGTGCCAGCAGCGTAGAGGCAGGGCTGGGGGAGACCCAGTACTTC. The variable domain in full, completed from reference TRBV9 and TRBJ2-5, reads DSGVTQTPKHLITATGQRVTLRCSPRSGDLSVYWYQQSLDQGLQFLIQYYNGEERAKGNILERFSAQQFPDLHSELNLSSLELGDSALYFCASSVEAGLGETQYFGPGTRLLVL.

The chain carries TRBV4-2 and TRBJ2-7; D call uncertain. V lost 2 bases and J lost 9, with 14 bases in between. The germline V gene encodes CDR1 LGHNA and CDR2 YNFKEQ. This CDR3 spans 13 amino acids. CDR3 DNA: TGTGCCAGCAGCCAAAGGACCCCGACGGGGCAGTACTTC. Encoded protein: CASSQRTPTGQYF.

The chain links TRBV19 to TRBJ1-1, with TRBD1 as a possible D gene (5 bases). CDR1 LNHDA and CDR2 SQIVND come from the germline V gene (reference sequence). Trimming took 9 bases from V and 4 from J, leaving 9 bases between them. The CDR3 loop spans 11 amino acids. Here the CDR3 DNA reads TGTGCCAGCCTGGGGGGCACTGAAGCTTTCTTT. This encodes CASLGGTEAFF. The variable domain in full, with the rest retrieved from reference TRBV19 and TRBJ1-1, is DGGITQSPKYLFRKEGQNVTLSCEQNLNHDAMYWYRQDPGQGLRLIYYSQIVNDFQKGDIAEGYSVSREKKESFPLTVTSAQKNPTAFYLCASLGGTEAFFGQGTRLTVV.

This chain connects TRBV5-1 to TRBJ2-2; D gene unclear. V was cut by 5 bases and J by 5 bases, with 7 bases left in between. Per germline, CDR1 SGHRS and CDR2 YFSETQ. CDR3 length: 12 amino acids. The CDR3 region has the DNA TGCGCCAGCAGTTATGGGACCGGGGAGCTGTTTTTT. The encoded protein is CASSYGTGELFF.

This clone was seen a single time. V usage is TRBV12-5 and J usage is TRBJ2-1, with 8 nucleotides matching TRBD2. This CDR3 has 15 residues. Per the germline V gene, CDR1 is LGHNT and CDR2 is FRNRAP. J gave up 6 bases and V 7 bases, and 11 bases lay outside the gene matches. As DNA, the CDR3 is TGTGCTAGTGCCGCTAGCGGGTTTGGGGTCAATGAGCAGTTCTTC. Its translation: CASAASGFGVNEQFF.

CDR3 bases: TGTGCCAGCAGCCCCGGGGACCGTAACTTGGAGACCCAGTACTTC. It translates to CASSPGDRNLETQYF. The rearrangement uses TRBV11-3 and TRBJ2-5; D is perhaps TRBD1 or TRBD2 (5 bases each). CDR3 length: 15 residues. The germline V gene encodes CDR1 SGHNT and CDR2 YENEEA. Trimming left V 5 bases short and J 5 bases short, with 18 bases between.

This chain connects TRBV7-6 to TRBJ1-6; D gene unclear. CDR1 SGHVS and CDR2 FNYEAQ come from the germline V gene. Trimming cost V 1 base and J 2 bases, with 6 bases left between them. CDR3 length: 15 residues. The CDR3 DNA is TGTGCCAGCAGCTTAGAGACTCCCTATAATTCACCCCTCCACTTT. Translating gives CASSLETPYNSPLHF.

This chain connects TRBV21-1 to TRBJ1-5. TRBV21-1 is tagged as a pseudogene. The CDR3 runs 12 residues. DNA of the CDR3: TGTGCCAGCAGCAAGATGGAGGTGCCCCAGCATTTT. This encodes CASSKMEVPQHF.

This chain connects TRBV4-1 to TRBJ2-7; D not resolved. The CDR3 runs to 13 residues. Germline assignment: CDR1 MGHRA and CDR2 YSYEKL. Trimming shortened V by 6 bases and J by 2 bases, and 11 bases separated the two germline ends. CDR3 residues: CASSTTVAYEQYF. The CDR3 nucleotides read TGCGCCAGCAGTACAACAGTTGCCTACGAGCAGTACTTC.

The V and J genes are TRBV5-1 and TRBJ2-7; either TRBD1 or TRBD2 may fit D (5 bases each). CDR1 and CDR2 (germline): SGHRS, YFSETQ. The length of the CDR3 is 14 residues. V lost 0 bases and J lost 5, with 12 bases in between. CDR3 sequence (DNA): TGCGCCAGCAGCTTGGCCGGGGCCAGGAACGAGCAGTACTTC. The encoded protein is CASSLAGARNEQYF.

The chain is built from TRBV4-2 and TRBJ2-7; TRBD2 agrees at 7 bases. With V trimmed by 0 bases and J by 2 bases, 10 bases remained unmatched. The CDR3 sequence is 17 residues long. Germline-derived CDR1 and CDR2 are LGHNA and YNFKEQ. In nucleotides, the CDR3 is TGTGCCAGCAGCCAAGAATCAGGGATAGCGGGCGCCTACGAGCAGTACTTC. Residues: CASSQESGIAGAYEQYF.

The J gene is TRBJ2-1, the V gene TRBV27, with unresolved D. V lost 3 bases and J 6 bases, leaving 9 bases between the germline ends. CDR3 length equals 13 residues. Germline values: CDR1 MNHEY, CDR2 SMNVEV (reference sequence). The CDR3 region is CASSFDPLNEQFF. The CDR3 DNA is TGTGCCAGCAGTTTTGATCCCCTCAATGAGCAGTTCTTC.

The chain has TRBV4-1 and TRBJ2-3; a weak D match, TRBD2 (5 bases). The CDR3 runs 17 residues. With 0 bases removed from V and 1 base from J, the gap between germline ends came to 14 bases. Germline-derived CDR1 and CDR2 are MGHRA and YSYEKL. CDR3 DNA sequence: TGCGCCAGCAGCCAAGAGGAGTCTAGCCGACGCACAGATACGCAGTATTTT. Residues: CASSQEESSRRTDTQYF.

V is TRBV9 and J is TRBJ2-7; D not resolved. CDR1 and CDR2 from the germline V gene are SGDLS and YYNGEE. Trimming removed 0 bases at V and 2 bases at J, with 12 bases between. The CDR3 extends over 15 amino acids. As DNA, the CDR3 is TGTGCCAGCAGCGTAGGGTGGCGGAACACCTACGAGCAGTACTTC. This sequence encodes CASSVGWRNTYEQYF.

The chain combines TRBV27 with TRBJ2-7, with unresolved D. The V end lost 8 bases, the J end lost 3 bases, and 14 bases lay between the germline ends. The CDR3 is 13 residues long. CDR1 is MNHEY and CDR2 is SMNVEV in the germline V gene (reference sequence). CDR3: CASALGQVYEQYF. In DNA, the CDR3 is TGTGCCAGCGCCCTCGGTCAAGTCTACGAGCAGTACTTC.

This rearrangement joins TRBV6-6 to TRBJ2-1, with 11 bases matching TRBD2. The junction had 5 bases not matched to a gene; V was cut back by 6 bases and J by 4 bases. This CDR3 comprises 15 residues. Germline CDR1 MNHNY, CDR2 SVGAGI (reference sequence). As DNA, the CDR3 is TGTGCCAGCAGAGGGGGACTAGCGGAATACAATGAGCAGTTCTTC. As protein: CASRGGLAEYNEQFF.